What follows are 27 T cell receptor beta chains derived from one specimen sequenced in a study of shared T cell receptors in the human thymus (dated by TCRdb to the early 2020s). Library method: the immunoSEQ multiplex PCR assay. TCRdb mirrors the immuneACCESS table, restricted to in-frame sequences. Some clones are absent from its copies; in checked studies, under half trace to an unresolved V gene, and the reason for the others is unknown. The sample yields about 380,000 clones; roughly 94% were counted once. The ten largest make up approximately 0.018% of the sample. Sequencing was done on a sample of thymocytes. The receptor set was obtained from a human donor.

The gene calls are TRBV27 and TRBJ2-5; D call uncertain. In germline, CDR1 is MNHEY, CDR2 SMNVEV (reference sequence). Trimming shortened V by 5 bases and J by 4 bases, and 20 bases separated the two germline ends. This CDR3 region has 16 residues. Here the CDR3 reads CASSPVYGSVRETQYF. DNA for the CDR3: TGTGCCAGCAGTCCAGTATACGGGTCCGTGAGAGAGACCCAGTACTTC.

The chain uses TRBV27 and TRBJ2-2, with 7 bases matching TRBD2. The CDR3 consists of 14 residues. Germline CDR1 reads MNHEY; CDR2 reads SMNVEV (reference sequence). The junction had 4 bases not matched to a gene; V was cut back by 7 bases and J by 2 bases. The CDR3 region has the DNA TGTGCCAGCACCTCGGGGGGAAACACCGGGGAGCTGTTTTTT. Residues: CASTSGGNTGELFF.

This chain uses TRBV6-1 with TRBJ2-5; D remains ambiguous. The CDR3 has 11 residues. V shed 6 bases and J shed 2 bases, with 4 bases lying between them. Germline V CDR1 and CDR2: MNHNS, SASEGT. The DNA for the CDR3 is TGTGCCAGCAGCGTGCAAGAGACCCAGTACTTC. Its translation is CASSVQETQYF.

This rearrangement joins TRBV7-9 to TRBJ2-1; TRBD1 might be the D (5 bases). This CDR3 has 19 residues. V dropped 1 base and J dropped 5 bases, with 24 bases sitting between them. Germline V gene lookup returns CDR1 SEHNR and CDR2 FQNEAQ (reference sequence). The CDR3 is CASSLESKGATRPHNEQFF. In DNA form, the CDR3 reads TGTGCCAGCAGCTTAGAGTCGAAAGGGGCTACCCGACCCCACAATGAGCAGTTCTTC.

The chain recombines TRBV19 with TRBJ2-7, with TRBD1 matching 7 bases. Per germline, CDR1 LNHDA and CDR2 SQIVND (reference sequence). J gave up 0 bases and V 8 bases, and 4 bases lay outside the gene matches. The CDR3 is 13 amino acids. CDR3 sequence: CASSQGSSYEQYF. The CDR3 DNA follows: TGTGCCAGTTCACAGGGGAGCTCCTACGAGCAGTACTTC.

In this sample, this clone turned up once. V is TRBV4-3 and J is TRBJ2-3; perhaps D is TRBD1 or TRBD2 (7 bases each). The CDR3 sequence is 19 residues long. Germline CDR1 LGHNA, CDR2 YSLEER. V lost 3 bases and J 2 bases, leaving 24 bases between the germline ends. The CDR3 loop is CASSQMGGGEGTITDTQYF. For the CDR3, the DNA is TGCGCCAGCAGCCAGATGGGAGGGGGCGAAGGGACAATCACAGATACGCAGTATTTT.

The V gene is TRBV5-1, the J gene TRBJ2-1; D is unclear. Looked up from germline, CDR1 is SGHRS and CDR2 is YFSETQ. The CDR3 runs to 16 residues. Between the trimmed V and J ends, which lost 3 bases and 2 bases, there was a span of 15 bases. This CDR3 reads CASSSETVPPYNEQFF. The CDR3, as DNA: TGCGCCAGCAGCTCGGAGACGGTCCCCCCCTACAATGAGCAGTTCTTC.

The chain has TRBV9 and TRBJ1-1, with D tentatively TRBD1 (5 bases). The V end lost 4 bases, the J end lost 0 bases, and 13 bases lay between the germline ends. The CDR3 runs 15 residues. The germline V gene encodes CDR1 SGDLS and CDR2 YYNGEE. This CDR3 is CASSSQTDMNTEAFF. The CDR3 DNA sequence: TGTGCCAGCAGCTCCCAGACAGATATGAACACTGAAGCTTTCTTT.

The gene calls are TRBV5-1 and TRBJ1-2; D is undetermined. CDR3 length equals 16 residues. CDR1 and CDR2 from the germline V gene are SGHRS and YFSETQ. The germline V and J ends were trimmed by 0 bases and 5 bases, with 17 bases remaining between them. The CDR3 region has the DNA TGCGCCAGCAGCTTGGTGGCGGCAGCCCCGACTTATGGCTACACCTTC. Its protein product is CASSLVAAAPTYGYTF.

This sequence joins TRBV2 and TRBJ1-2; tentatively, D is TRBD1 (6 bases). From germline, CDR1 is SNHLY and CDR2 FYNNEI. The CDR3 has 14 residues. V was cut by 10 bases and J by 1 base, with 16 bases left in between. CDR3 bases: TGTGCCAACACCCTCAGGACAGATAACTATGGCTACACCTTC. Amino acids: CANTLRTDNYGYTF. The whole variable domain, remainder taken from reference TRBV2 and TRBJ1-2, is EPEVTQTPSHQVTQMGQEVILRCVPISNHLYFYWYRQILGQKVEFLVSFYNNEISEKSEIFDDQFSVERPDGSNFTLKIRSTKLEDSAMYFCANTLRTDNYGYTFGSGTRLTVV.

V gene TRBV7-2 combines with J gene TRBJ2-1, with D possibly TRBD2 on 5 matching bases. Germline loops: CDR1 SGHTA, CDR2 FQGNSA. This CDR3 is 17 amino acids long. Trimming took 2 bases from V and 7 from J, leaving 21 bases between them. CDR3 nucleotide sequence: TGTGCCAGCAGCTTAATCCTAGCACCCCGCTCGCGGAATGAGCAGTTCTTC. As protein: CASSLILAPRSRNEQFF.

The chain carries TRBV5-6 and TRBJ2-1; D is uncertain. The CDR3 is 16 amino acids. The germline V gene encodes CDR1 SGHDT and CDR2 YYEEEE. The V end was cut by 0 bases, the J end by 5 bases, with 15 bases between. The CDR3 sequence: CASSLGPSPRDNEQFF. The CDR3 DNA is TGTGCCAGCAGCTTGGGACCGTCTCCTCGGGACAATGAGCAGTTCTTC.

V usage is TRBV5-1 and J usage is TRBJ2-7, with D perhaps matching TRBD1 or TRBD2 (5 bases each). Germline CDR1 SGHRS, CDR2 YFSETQ. This CDR3 has 14 residues. Between the trimmed V and J ends, which lost 2 bases and 2 bases, there was a span of 11 bases. CDR3 residues: CASSLWDGAYEQYF. CDR3 sequence (DNA): TGCGCCAGCAGCTTATGGGACGGAGCCTACGAGCAGTACTTC.

The chain combines TRBV25-1 with TRBJ1-4; TRBD1 matches at 7 bases. Germline lookup yields CDR1 MGHDK and CDR2 SYGVNS. The junction had 17 bases not matched to a gene; V was cut back by 3 bases and J by 10 bases. The CDR3 spans 17 residues. CDR3 sequence: CASSDPLIVRGGGKLFF. The CDR3 DNA follows: TGTGCCAGCAGTGACCCACTGATCGTCAGGGGGGGTGGAAAACTGTTTTTT.

Comment on this clone: Additional DNA sequences in this sample encode the identical CDR3. The chain employs TRBV27 and TRBJ1-2; unclear D gene. Germline values: CDR1 MNHEY, CDR2 SMNVEV (reference sequence). V was pared by 2 bases and J by 0 bases, with 4 bases between. The CDR3 has 13 amino acids. The CDR3 region is CASSLSSNYGYTF. The CDR3 coding sequence is TGTGCCAGCAGTTTAAGCTCTAACTATGGCTACACCTTC.

The gene calls are TRBV4-2 and TRBJ2-1; 14 nucleotides match TRBD2. Germline V lookup: CDR1 LGHNA, CDR2 YNFKEQ. The CDR3 totals 20 residues. The V gene end was trimmed by 0 bases and the J gene end by 9 bases; junction bases not matched to a gene: 16. The CDR3 loop reads CASSQDIRLAGGPRYVEQFF. CDR3 nucleotides: TGTGCCAGCAGCCAAGATATTAGACTAGCGGGAGGGCCCCGGTATGTTGAGCAGTTCTTC.

The chain joins TRBV5-1 to TRBJ2-7, with D possibly matching TRBD2 (5 bases). The V gene's germline CDR1 is SGHRS and CDR2 YFSETQ. This CDR3 spans 12 amino acids. V was trimmed by 6 bases and J by 1 base, leaving 8 bases between them. The CDR3 DNA reads TGCGCCAGCACCGGAGGTTCCTACGAGCAGTACTTC. It is translated as CASTGGSYEQYF.

The chain employs TRBV28 and TRBJ1-5; D unclear. The germline gives CDR1 MDHEN, CDR2 SYDVKM. V was clipped by 7 bases and J by 5 bases, with 18 bases between them. CDR3 length equals 15 residues. DNA of the CDR3: TGTGCCAGCACCCACTTCCGGTCGTGGGATCAGCCCCAGCATTTT. Translated, it gives CASTHFRSWDQPQHF.

The chain couples TRBV19 to TRBJ2-5; D unclear. CDR3 length: 13 amino acids. Germline lookup yields CDR1 LNHDA and CDR2 SQIVND (reference sequence). The V gene lost 6 bases and the J gene lost 5 bases, with 13 bases spanning the gap. Written as DNA, the CDR3 is TGTGCCAGTAGCCCTCTCCTCCAGGAGACCCAGTACTTC. It codes for CASSPLLQETQYF.

The V and J genes are TRBV28 and TRBJ1-2; a weak D match, TRBD1 (5 bases). V was cut by 5 bases and J by 4 bases, with 17 bases left in between. The CDR3 runs to 15 residues. CDR1 and CDR2 (germline): MDHEN, SYDVKM. Here the CDR3 DNA reads TGTGCCAGCAGTGGCTCGGGGGAGGGAGTCTATGGCTACACCTTC. It encodes CASSGSGEGVYGYTF.

The chain employs TRBV9 and TRBJ2-1; 10 bases agree with TRBD2. The trim removed 3 bases at V and 1 base at J, leaving 1 base unmatched. The CDR3 spans 15 residues. The germline CDR1 and CDR2 sequences are SGDLS and YYNGEE. CDR3 coding DNA: TGTGCCAGCAGCGCGGGACTAGCGTCCTACAATGAGCAGTTCTTC. Protein: CASSAGLASYNEQFF.

This chain links TRBV6-1 with TRBJ2-5; 11 nucleotides agree with TRBD1. Germline-derived CDR1 and CDR2 are MNHNS and SASEGT. The CDR3 length is 17 residues. With 1 base clipped from V and 2 bases from J, the junction kept 6 bases outside the gene matches. The CDR3 protein is CASSEVGDRGDQETQYF. CDR3 coding DNA: TGTGCCAGCAGTGAAGTGGGGGACAGGGGGGATCAAGAGACCCAGTACTTC.

The V call is TRBV19, the J call TRBJ1-1, with 7 bases matching TRBD1. The CDR3 runs 13 residues. CDR1 LNHDA and CDR2 SQIVND come from the germline V gene (reference sequence). The J segment lost 4 bases and the V segment lost 5 bases, leaving 4 bases of the junction unmatched. CDR3 protein: CASSDRVCTEAFF. The CDR3 DNA follows: TGTGCCAGTAGTGACAGGGTATGCACTGAAGCTTTCTTT.

The rearrangement joins TRBV5-1 to TRBJ2-3; the match to TRBD1 covers 8 bases. This CDR3 region has 16 residues. The V segment lost 2 bases and the J segment 3 bases; nucleotides outside the gene matches: 8. From germline, CDR1 is SGHRS and CDR2 YFSETQ. In DNA form, the CDR3 reads TGCGCCAGCAGCTTAAGGACAGGGTGGAATACAGATACGCAGTATTTT. Amino acids: CASSLRTGWNTDTQYF.

The CDR3 DNA reads TGTGCCAGCAGCTTACCCCCTAGTAACTCTGGAAACACCATATATTTT. This sequence encodes CASSLPPSNSGNTIYF. This chain joins TRBV5-6 and TRBJ1-3; D is unclear. CDR1 is SGHDT and CDR2 is YYEEEE in the germline V gene. The length of the CDR3 is 16 residues. V was clipped by 2 bases and J by 0 bases, with 12 bases between them.

This clone came up once. This chain connects TRBV19 to TRBJ1-5; a weak D match, TRBD1 (5 bases). V lost 8 bases, J lost 3 bases, and 29 bases lay in between. Germline CDR1 is LNHDA and CDR2 is SQIVND (reference sequence). The CDR3 consists of 19 residues. CDR3 sequence: CASSKGLGGARISNQPQHF. CDR3 nucleotide sequence: TGTGCCAGTTCCAAGGGTTTGGGGGGTGCGAGAATTTCCAATCAGCCCCAGCATTTT.

V is TRBV11-2 and J is TRBJ2-1; D is uncertain. V lost 6 bases to trimming and J lost 0 bases, with 18 bases between them. The CDR3 has 17 amino acids. CDR1 is SGHAT, CDR2 FQNNGV, per germline. The CDR3 reads CASSPNWQQSSYNEQFF. In nucleotides, the CDR3 is TGTGCCAGCAGTCCCAATTGGCAACAGAGCTCCTACAATGAGCAGTTCTTC.